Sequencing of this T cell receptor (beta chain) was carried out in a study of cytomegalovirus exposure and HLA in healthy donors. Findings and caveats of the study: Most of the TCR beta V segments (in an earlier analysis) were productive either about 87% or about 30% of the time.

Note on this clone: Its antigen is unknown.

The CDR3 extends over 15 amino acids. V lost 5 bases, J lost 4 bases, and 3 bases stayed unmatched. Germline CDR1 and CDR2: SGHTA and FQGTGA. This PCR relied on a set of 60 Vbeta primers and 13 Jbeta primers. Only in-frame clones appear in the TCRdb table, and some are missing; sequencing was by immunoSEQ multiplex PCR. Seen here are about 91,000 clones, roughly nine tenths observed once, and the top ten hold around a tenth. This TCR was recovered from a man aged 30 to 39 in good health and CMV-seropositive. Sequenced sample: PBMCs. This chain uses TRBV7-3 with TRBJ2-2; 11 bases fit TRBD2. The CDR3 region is CASSPGTSGTGELFF. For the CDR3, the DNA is TGTGCCAGCAGCCCCGGGACTAGCGGCACCGGGGAGCTGTTTTTT.